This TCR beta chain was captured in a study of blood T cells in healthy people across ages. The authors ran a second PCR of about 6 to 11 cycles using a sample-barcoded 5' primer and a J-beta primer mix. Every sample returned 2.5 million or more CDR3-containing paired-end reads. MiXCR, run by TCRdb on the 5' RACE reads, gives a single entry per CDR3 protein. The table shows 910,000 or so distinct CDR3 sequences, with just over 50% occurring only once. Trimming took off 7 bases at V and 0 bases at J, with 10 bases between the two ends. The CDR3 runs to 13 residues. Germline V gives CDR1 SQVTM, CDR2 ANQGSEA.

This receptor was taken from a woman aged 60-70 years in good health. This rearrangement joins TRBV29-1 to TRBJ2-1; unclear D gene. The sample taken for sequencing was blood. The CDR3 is CSESQSSYNEQFF. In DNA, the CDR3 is TGCAGCGAGTCCCAGAGCTCCTACAATGAGCAGTTCTTC.